This passage covers 9 T cell receptor beta chains from one sample sequenced in a study of CD8 T cells in ankylosing spondylitis. Via MiXCR, TCRdb re-called the 5' RACE reads, giving one row per CDR3 protein. The data contain 350,000 or so distinct CDR3 sequences, roughly 14% of them seen just once; the ten biggest clones take up 0.95% to 1.4%. Sequencing was carried out using blood, either unsorted or a sorted T cell fraction (not recorded which). The receptors were sampled from a male donor with ankylosing spondylitis or in good health (not recorded which).

This clonotype came up a few times. CDR3 DNA sequence: TGTGCCAGCAGCCCGGGACATAGTGTATTGAACTATGGCTACACCTTC. It yields the protein CASSPGHSVLNYGYTF. The rearrangement links TRBV9 to TRBJ1-2, with D perhaps matching TRBD1 (6 bases). V was pared by 4 bases and J by 2 bases, with 18 bases between. The CDR3 has 16 amino acids. Per the germline V gene, CDR1 is SGDLS and CDR2 is YYNGEE.

This clonotype was observed a few times. V gene TRBV5-4 combines with J gene TRBJ1-1; 7 bases match TRBD1. CDR1 SGHNT and CDR2 YYREEE come from the germline V gene (reference sequence). The CDR3 is made up of 16 amino acids. The J segment lost 0 bases and the V segment lost 2 bases, leaving 7 bases of the junction unmatched. The CDR3 nucleotides are TGTGCCAGCAGCTTTGAGGAGGGACAGATGAACACTGAAGCTTTCTTT. It yields the protein CASSFEEGQMNTEAFF. The full variable domain, with the rest looked up from reference TRBV5-4 and TRBJ1-1, is ETGVTQSPTHLIKTRGQQVTLRCSSQSGHNTVSWYQQALGQGPQFIFQYYREEENGRGNFPPRFSGLQFPNYSSELNVNALELDDSALYLCASSFEEGQMNTEAFFGQGTRLTVV.

V usage is TRBV10-3 and J usage is TRBJ1-5, with D maybe TRBD1 (5 bases). The CDR3 extends over 14 amino acids. Germline V gives CDR1 ENHRY, CDR2 SYGVKD. The ends were cut back, 0 bases at V and 5 bases at J, with 8 bases in the middle. DNA of the CDR3: TGTGCCATCAGTGAGTCGGGGGTGGATCAGCCCCAGCATTTT. Amino acid sequence: CAISESGVDQPQHF.

The CDR3 bases are TGTGCCAGCAGTTACTCCGCCCCAGATACGCAGTATTTT. Encoded protein: CASSYSAPDTQYF. The chain joins TRBV6-5 to TRBJ2-3; D call uncertain. Germline assignment: CDR1 MNHEY and CDR2 SVGAGI. V lost 0 bases to trimming and J lost 4 bases, with 5 bases between them. The CDR3 has 13 residues.

The DNA for the CDR3 is TGTGCCAGCAGTTACAGGACTAGCGGCTCCTACGAGCAGTACTTC. Translating gives CASSYRTSGSYEQYF. This sequence joins TRBV6-5 and TRBJ2-7; 10 positions agree with TRBD2. The CDR3 is 15 residues long. V shed 2 bases and J 0 bases; nucleotides not matched to a gene: 1. In germline, CDR1 is MNHEY, CDR2 SVGAGI.

In its sample, this clonotype was seen a few times. CDR3 protein: CASSLAHGAAAYEQYF. The CDR3, as DNA: TGTGCCAGCAGCTTAGCTCACGGGGCGGCAGCCTACGAGCAGTACTTC. V gene TRBV7-9 combines with J gene TRBJ2-7; tentatively, D is TRBD1 or TRBD2 (5 bases each). Germline V lookup: CDR1 SEHNR, CDR2 FQNEAQ (reference sequence). There are 16 residues in the CDR3. V lost 0 bases to trimming and J lost 2 bases, with 14 bases between them.

This chain connects TRBV6-1 to TRBJ1-6; 9 bases are shared with TRBD1. Germline values: CDR1 MNHNS, CDR2 SASEGT. The CDR3 loop spans 15 amino acids. The trim removed 3 bases at V and 7 bases at J, leaving 4 bases unmatched. CDR3: CASSDLGQGNSPLHF. The CDR3 nucleotides are TGTGCCAGCAGTGATCTTGGACAGGGGAATTCACCCCTCCACTTT.

The genes are TRBV21-1 and TRBJ2-5; TRBD2, as called in the table, went unchecked against the DNA. TRBV21-1 is deemed a pseudogene. This CDR3 spans 16 amino acids. CDR3 bases: TGTGCCAGCAGCACCCGGGAACTAGCGGGGGCAGAGACCCAGTACTTC. The encoded protein is CASSTRELAGAETQYF.

This clonotype turned up a few times. CDR3 bases: TGCAGTGCTCAGCGGGAGAACACCGGGGAGCTGTTTTTT. Protein sequence: CSAQRENTGELFF. This chain connects TRBV20-1 to TRBJ2-2; 7 nucleotides match TRBD2. Trimming removed 5 bases from V and 1 base from J; junction bases left unmatched: 1. Germline loops: CDR1 DFQATT, CDR2 SNEGSKA (reference sequence). The CDR3 is 13 amino acids.